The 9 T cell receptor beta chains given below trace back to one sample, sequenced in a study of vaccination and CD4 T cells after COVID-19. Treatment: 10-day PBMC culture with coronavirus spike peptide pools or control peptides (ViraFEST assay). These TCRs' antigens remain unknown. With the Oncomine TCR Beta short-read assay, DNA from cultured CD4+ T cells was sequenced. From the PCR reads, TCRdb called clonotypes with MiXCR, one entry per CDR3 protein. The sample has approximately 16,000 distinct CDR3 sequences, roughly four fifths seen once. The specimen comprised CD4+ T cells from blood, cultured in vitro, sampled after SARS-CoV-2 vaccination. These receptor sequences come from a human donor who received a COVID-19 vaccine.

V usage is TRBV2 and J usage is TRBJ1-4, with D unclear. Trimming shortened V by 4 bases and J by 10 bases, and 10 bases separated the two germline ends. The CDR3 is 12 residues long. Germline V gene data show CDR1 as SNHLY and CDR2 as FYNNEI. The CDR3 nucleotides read TGTGCCAGCAGTGCCCCGGGCCGAAAACTGTTTTTT. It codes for CASSAPGRKLFF.

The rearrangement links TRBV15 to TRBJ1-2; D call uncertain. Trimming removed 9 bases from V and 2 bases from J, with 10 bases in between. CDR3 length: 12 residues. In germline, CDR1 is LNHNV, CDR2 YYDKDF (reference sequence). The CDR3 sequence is CATSVDNYGYTF. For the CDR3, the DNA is TGTGCCACGTCGGTGGACAACTATGGCTACACCTTC.

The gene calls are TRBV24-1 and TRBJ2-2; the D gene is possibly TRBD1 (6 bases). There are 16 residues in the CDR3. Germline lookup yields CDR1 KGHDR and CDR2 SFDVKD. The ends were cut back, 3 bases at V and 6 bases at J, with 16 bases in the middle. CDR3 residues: CATSDPGHRHAGELFF. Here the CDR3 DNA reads TGTGCCACCAGTGATCCGGGACATCGGCATGCCGGGGAGCTGTTTTTT.

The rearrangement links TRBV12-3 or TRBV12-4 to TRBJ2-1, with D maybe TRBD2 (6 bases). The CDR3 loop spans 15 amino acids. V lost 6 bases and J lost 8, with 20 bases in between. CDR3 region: CASSPVEFGSDEQFF. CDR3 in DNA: TGTGCCAGCAGCCCAGTCGAGTTCGGGAGCGATGAGCAGTTCTTC.

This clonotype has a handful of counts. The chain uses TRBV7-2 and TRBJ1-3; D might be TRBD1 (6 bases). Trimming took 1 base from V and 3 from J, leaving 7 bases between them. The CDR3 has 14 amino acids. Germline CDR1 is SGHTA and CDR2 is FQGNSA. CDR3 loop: CASSLGTDGNTIYF. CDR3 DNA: TGTGCCAGCAGCTTAGGGACAGATGGAAACACCATATATTTT.

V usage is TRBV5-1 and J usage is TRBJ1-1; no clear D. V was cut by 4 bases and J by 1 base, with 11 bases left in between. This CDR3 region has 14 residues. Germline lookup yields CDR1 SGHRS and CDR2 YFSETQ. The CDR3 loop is CASSPRTANTEAFF. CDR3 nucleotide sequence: TGCGCCAGCAGCCCACGGACGGCGAACACTGAAGCTTTCTTT.

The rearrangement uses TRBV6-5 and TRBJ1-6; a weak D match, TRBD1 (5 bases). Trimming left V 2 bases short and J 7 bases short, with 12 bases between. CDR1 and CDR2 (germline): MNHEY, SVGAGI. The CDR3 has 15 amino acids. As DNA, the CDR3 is TGTGCCAGCAGTTACATCGGGCGGGGCAATTCACCCCTCCACTTT. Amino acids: CASSYIGRGNSPLHF.

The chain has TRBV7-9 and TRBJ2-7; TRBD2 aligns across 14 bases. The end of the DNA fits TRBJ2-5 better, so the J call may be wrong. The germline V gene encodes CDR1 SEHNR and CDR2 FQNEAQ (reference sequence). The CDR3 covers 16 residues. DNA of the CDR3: TGTGCCAGCAGCCCGTTCGGACTAGCGGGGGGAGAGACCCAGTACTTC. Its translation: CASSPFGLAGGETQYF.

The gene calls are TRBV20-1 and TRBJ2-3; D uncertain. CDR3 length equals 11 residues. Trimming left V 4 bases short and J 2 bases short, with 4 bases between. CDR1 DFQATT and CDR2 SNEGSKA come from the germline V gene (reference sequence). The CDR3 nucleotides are TGCAGTGCTAAGTTCACAGATACGCAGTATTTT. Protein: CSAKFTDTQYF.